This T cell receptor (beta chain) was sequenced for a study of cytomegalovirus exposure and HLA in healthy donors. This CDR3 is built from 14 residues. CDR1 is MNHNS, CDR2 SASEGT, per germline. V lost 2 bases to trimming and J lost 7 bases, with 11 bases between them. A word on this clone: Antigen: not known.

General study findings and limits: The listing of roughly 160 TCR beta chains classed them as cytomegalovirus-associated. TCR beta chain V- and J-gene trimming was linked, in a later analysis, to a missense variant in DCLRE1C.

Primers: 60 Vbeta forward and 13 Jbeta reverse. How the authors handled the data: It was a later analysis that counted tens of millions of unique TCR beta chains, of which approximately 9.9 million were shared. Some clones are missing from TCRdb's copy, which holds only in-frame ones; the method was immunoSEQ multiplex PCR. V and J calls and clone size follow that table, whereas D and trimming were derived from the DNA. Counted here are 150,000 to 200,000 clones, roughly four fifths occurring once; the ten biggest clones make up about 4%. The gene calls are TRBV6-1 and TRBJ1-4, with a weak D call TRBD1 (5 bases). The sequence came from a man aged 50 to 59 in good health and CMV-seropositive. Input material: PBMCs. In DNA form, the CDR3 reads TGTGCCAGCAGTGAATTCAGGGCGCCTGAAAAACTGTTTTTT. Translating gives CASSEFRAPEKLFF.